Listed here are 11 T cell receptor beta chains from one sample, sequenced in a study of EBV T-cell therapy then PD-1 blockade in nasopharyngeal carcinoma. As for time point: 266 days after commencement of treatment, after nivolumab therapy. As to treatment: AdE1-LMPpoly-expanded autologous EBV-specific T-cell therapy followed by anti-PD-1 nivolumab. Sequencing used immunoSEQ multiplex PCR; TCRdb keeps in-frame clones, though not all of them. The sample comprises about 20,000 clones, about 86% of which are singletons, and 30% to 35% rests with the top ten. Their cognate antigens are unknown. Specimen: CD8+ T cells from blood, collected at roughly day 250 from a patient whose treatment included autologous EBV-specific T cells and nivolumab. These receptors came from a man aged 35 to 55 with nasopharyngeal carcinoma.

This sequence joins TRBV5-5 and TRBJ2-7; 8 bases are shared with TRBD1. V dropped 0 bases and J dropped 3; count of bases not matched to a gene: 5. The germline CDR1 and CDR2 sequences are SGHKS and YYEKEE (reference sequence). The CDR3 totals 15 residues. For the CDR3, the DNA is TGTGCCAGCAGCTTGGGGGCCGGGACAGGCTACGAGCAGTACTTC. This sequence encodes CASSLGAGTGYEQYF.

This chain joins TRBV5-5 and TRBJ2-7; D remains ambiguous. CDR1 SGHKS and CDR2 YYEKEE come from the germline V gene (reference sequence). Trimming left V 1 base short and J 4 bases short, with 12 bases between. CDR3 length equals 14 residues. CDR3 residues: CASSLLQRSYEQYF. The CDR3 DNA follows: TGTGCCAGCAGCTTGTTACAGAGGAGTTACGAGCAGTACTTC. Combining the CDR3 with reference TRBV5-5 and TRBJ2-7 gives the whole variable domain DAGVTQSPTHLIKTRGQQVTLRCSPISGHKSVSWYQQVLGQGPQFIFQYYEKEERGRGNFPDRFSARQFPNYSSELNVNALLLGDSALYLCASSLLQRSYEQYFGPGTRLTVT.

The rearrangement joins TRBV6-4 to TRBJ2-3, with D unclear. With 2 bases removed from V and 4 bases from J, the gap between germline ends came to 10 bases. The CDR3 runs to 14 residues. CDR1 MRHNA and CDR2 SNTAGT come from the germline V gene. Here the CDR3 DNA reads TGTGCCAGCAGTGACCGCTCGGAATCAGATACGCAGTATTTT. Translating gives CASSDRSESDTQYF.

The V call is TRBV5-1, the J call TRBJ2-7; 7 bases are a match to TRBD1. The V gene's germline CDR1 is SGHRS and CDR2 YFSETQ. CDR3 length: 14 amino acids. Trimming at V came to 0 bases and at J to 1 base, leaving 1 base not matched to a gene. CDR3 residues: CASSLEQGSYEQYF. The CDR3 DNA reads TGCGCCAGCAGCTTGGAACAGGGGTCCTACGAGCAGTACTTC.

The rearrangement links TRBV28 to TRBJ2-2, with D tentatively TRBD1 or TRBD2 (5 bases each). Between the trimmed V and J ends, which lost 5 bases and 3 bases, there was a span of 13 bases. This CDR3 is built from 15 residues. Germline V gives CDR1 MDHEN, CDR2 SYDVKM. This chain's CDR3 is CASSDPRDHTGELFF. The CDR3 DNA reads TGTGCCAGCAGTGACCCCCGGGACCACACCGGGGAGCTGTTTTTT.

This sequence joins TRBV6-2 or TRBV6-3 and TRBJ2-3, with a possible D match to TRBD1 (6 bases). This CDR3 is 13 amino acids long. CDR1 is MNHEY, CDR2 SVGEGT, per germline. Trimming took off 4 bases at V and 6 bases at J, with 11 bases between the two ends. The CDR3 loop is CASSLTGSDTQYF. Written as DNA, the CDR3 is TGTGCCAGCAGTTTAACAGGGTCGGATACGCAGTATTTT.

V and J are TRBV5-1 and TRBJ1-2; D remains ambiguous. Trimming cost V 3 bases and J 5 bases, with 11 bases left between them. The CDR3 covers 13 residues. From germline, CDR1 is SGHRS and CDR2 YFSETQ. CDR3 in DNA: TGCGCCAGCAGCTCGGGCCCCGGATATGGCTACACCTTC. Translated: CASSSGPGYGYTF.

The chain has TRBV7-6 and TRBJ1-6, with D possibly matching TRBD1 (6 bases). From germline, CDR1 is SGHVS and CDR2 FNYEAQ. The CDR3 is 15 residues long. Trimming removed 4 bases from V and 8 bases from J, with 15 bases in between. The CDR3 loop reads CASSWGAREDSPLHF. The CDR3 nucleotides are TGTGCCAGCAGCTGGGGGGCGAGGGAGGATTCACCCCTCCACTTT.

J is TRBJ2-2 and V is TRBV6-5; the D gene is possibly TRBD2 (5 bases). From germline, CDR1 is MNHEY and CDR2 SVGAGI. The CDR3 contains 14 residues. The V end was cut by 6 bases, the J end by 9 bases, with 17 bases between. The CDR3 region has the DNA TGTGCCAGCAGCCACCAGAGGGAAGAATGGGAGCTGTTTTTT. Amino acid sequence: CASSHQREEWELFF.

This clone was detected only once. The chain joins TRBV7-9 to TRBJ2-7, with 7 bases lining up with TRBD2. The V gene end was trimmed by 3 bases and the J gene end by 7 bases; junction bases not matched to a gene: 12. The V gene's germline CDR1 is SEHNR and CDR2 FQNEAQ (reference sequence). This CDR3 comprises 15 residues. Here the CDR3 DNA reads TGTGCCAGCAGCTTTTTGGGGGGGAAGGAAGAAGAGCAGTACTTC. Translated, it gives CASSFLGGKEEEQYF.

V gene TRBV7-8 combines with J gene TRBJ2-1; 12 bases fit TRBD2. Germline CDR1 reads SGHVS; CDR2 reads FQNEAQ. V shed 7 bases, J shed 9 bases, and the junction held 7 bases outside the gene matches. CDR3 length: 14 residues. CDR3 sequence reads: CASTLAGGLVEQFF. CDR3 nucleotides: TGTGCCAGCACCCTAGCGGGGGGGCTAGTTGAGCAGTTCTTC.